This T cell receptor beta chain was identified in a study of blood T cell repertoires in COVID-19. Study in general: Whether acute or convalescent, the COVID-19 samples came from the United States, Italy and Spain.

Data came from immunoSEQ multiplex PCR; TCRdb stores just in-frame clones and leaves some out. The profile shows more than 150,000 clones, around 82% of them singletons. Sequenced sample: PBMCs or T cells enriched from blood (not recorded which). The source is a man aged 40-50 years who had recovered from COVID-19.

The CDR3 sequence is CASSQGQGGSPLHF. DNA for the CDR3: TGTGCCAGCAGTCAGGGGCAGGGCGGTTCACCCCTCCACTTT. The V gene is TRBV27, the J gene TRBJ1-6, with D tentatively TRBD1 (6 bases). The CDR3 covers 14 residues. Germline V gives CDR1 MNHEY, CDR2 SMNVEV (reference sequence). V lost 5 bases, J lost 9 bases, and 14 bases lay in between.